This T cell receptor beta chain originates from a study of CD8+ T cells in alopecia areata. Study results and limitations: It was lesional scalp, especially alopecia totalis/universalis, that showed higher clonality than normal scalp.

The germline V gene has CDR1 SGHNT and CDR2 YYREEE (reference sequence). The CDR3 totals 15 residues. V shed 0 bases and J 2 bases; nucleotides not matched to a gene: 3. Indicated treatment: oral pan-JAK inhibitor, 5-10 mg twice daily. Turning to this clone: Its specificity is not known.

Once RNA had been extracted, it was reverse transcribed into cDNA to act as the sequencing template. Measured with immunoSEQ multiplex PCR; TCRdb has only the in-frame clones, and not every one. This table has more than 200,000 clones, around 43% appearing once. The chain carries TRBV5-4 and TRBJ2-7, with 9 nucleotides matching TRBD2. This clonotype originated in a human donor with alopecia areata. The sample consisted of CD4+ T cells sorted from blood, taken at approximately week 36, from a patient treated with tofacitinib. CDR3 protein: CASSLGLAVAYEQYF. The CDR3 nucleotides are TGTGCCAGCAGCTTGGGACTAGCGGTGGCCTACGAGCAGTACTTC.